This passage covers 13 T cell receptor beta chains from one sample sequenced in a study of cytomegalovirus exposure and HLA in healthy donors. Researchers ran the PCR with 60 Vbeta and 13 Jbeta primers. Data came from immunoSEQ multiplex PCR; TCRdb stores just in-frame clones and leaves some out. The sample carries over 130,000 clones, about four fifths recorded once. The sample comprised PBMCs. The receptors derive from a man aged 50-60 years in good health and CMV-seropositive.

CDR3 amino acids: CASSENRDYGYTF. In DNA, the CDR3 is TGTGCCAGCAGTGAAAACAGGGACTATGGCTACACCTTC. The chain links TRBV2 to TRBJ1-2, with D possibly TRBD1 on 6 matching bases. Germline V CDR1 and CDR2: SNHLY, FYNNEI. The CDR3 length is 13 residues. V lost 2 bases, J lost 3 bases, and 7 bases lay in between.

CDR3 amino acids: CASSSPPRGRGIYEQYF. CDR3 in DNA: TGTGCCAGCAGCTCTCCTCCCAGGGGGCGAGGAATCTACGAGCAGTACTTC. This chain uses TRBV21-1 with TRBJ2-7; no check of the table's D call, TRBD1, against the DNA was made. TRBV21-1 is an annotated pseudogene. The CDR3 consists of 17 residues.

This clone has just a few counts. This chain links TRBV7-3 with TRBJ1-5; no firm D call. The CDR3 runs 16 residues. Trimming stripped 8 bases from V and 3 bases from J, with 20 bases between. CDR1 SGHTA and CDR2 FQGTGA come from the germline V gene. The CDR3 coding sequence is TGTGCCAGCGGGAGAACGGGTAATATGGCCAATCAGCCCCAGCATTTT. This gives the protein CASGRTGNMANQPQHF.

This chain connects TRBV28 to TRBJ2-7, with 13 bases lining up with TRBD2. V trimming: 6 bases; J trimming: 3 bases; junction bases outside the gene matches: 2. This CDR3 spans 14 amino acids. CDR1 and CDR2 (germline): MDHEN, SYDVKM. The CDR3 sequence: CASSRLAGGYEQYF. CDR3 DNA: TGTGCCAGCAGCCGACTAGCGGGAGGCTACGAGCAGTACTTC.

The chain carries TRBV10-3 and TRBJ2-5; 7 bases map to TRBD1. CDR1 and CDR2 (germline): ENHRY, SYGVKD. V lost 2 bases to trimming and J lost 7 bases; unmatched junction nucleotides: 10. The CDR3 spans 15 residues. Here the CDR3 reads CAISESTGAPATQYF. In nucleotides, the CDR3 is TGTGCCATCAGTGAGAGCACAGGGGCCCCCGCGACCCAGTACTTC.

This chain links TRBV9 with TRBJ1-4; 8 nucleotides line up with TRBD1. Germline V gene data show CDR1 as SGDLS and CDR2 as YYNGEE. V was pared by 0 bases and J by 7 bases, with 5 bases of the junction left unmatched. CDR3 length equals 15 residues. CDR3 DNA: TGTGCCAGCAGCGTAGGACAGGGGTCGGGTGAAAAACTGTTTTTT. Its translation: CASSVGQGSGEKLFF. Full variable domain (rest looked up from reference TRBV9 and TRBJ1-4): DSGVTQTPKHLITATGQRVTLRCSPRSGDLSVYWYQQSLDQGLQFLIQYYNGEERAKGNILERFSAQQFPDLHSELNLSSLELGDSALYFCASSVGQGSGEKLFFGSGTQLSVL.

The gene calls are TRBV10-3 and TRBJ2-1, with 9 bases identical to TRBD1. The CDR3 is made up of 14 amino acids. V lost 6 bases, J lost 4 bases, and 4 bases stayed unmatched. Germline V lookup: CDR1 ENHRY, CDR2 SYGVKD. CDR3 protein: CAISRDRAYNEQFF. The CDR3 region has the DNA TGTGCCATCAGCCGGGACAGGGCGTACAATGAGCAGTTCTTC.

The rearrangement joins TRBV29-1 to TRBJ2-3, with 7 positions matching TRBD1. The germline V gene has CDR1 SQVTM and CDR2 ANQGSEA. The CDR3 is 13 amino acids. Trimming cost V 7 bases and J 0 bases; bases outside gene matches: 4. This CDR3 is CSALTGSTDTQYF. The DNA for the CDR3 is TGCAGCGCCCTGACAGGGAGCACAGATACGCAGTATTTT.

Worth noting for this clone: At one of its ends the junction is not consistent with the germline gene, which may arise from a read error. This chain joins TRBV7-7 and TRBJ2-2; 10 bases match TRBD1. The CDR3 length is 15 residues. Germline assignment: CDR1 SSHAT and CDR2 FNYEAQ (reference sequence). CDR3 bases: TGTGCTAGCAGCGACCAGACAGGGGGCGGCGGGGAGCTGTTTTTT. It translates to CASSDQTGGGGELFF.

Points on this clone: Other DNA sequences in the same sample also yield this CDR3. V gene TRBV18 combines with J gene TRBJ1-1; 7 bases agree with TRBD1. The V gene end was trimmed by 1 base and the J gene end by 3 bases; junction bases not matched to a gene: 2. CDR3 length equals 14 residues. Germline V gene data show CDR1 as KGHSH and CDR2 as LQKENI. The CDR3 nucleotides read TGTGCCAGCTCACCACAGGGGGCAGACACTGAAGCTTTCTTT. Translated, it gives CASSPQGADTEAFF.

The V and J genes are TRBV29-1 and TRBJ1-1; tentative D call: TRBD1 (5 bases). The V gene's germline CDR1 is SQVTM and CDR2 ANQGSEA. V was trimmed by 6 bases and J by 4 bases, leaving 12 bases between them. The CDR3 covers 12 residues. CDR3 sequence (DNA): TGCAGCGTGATACCAGGGTCCACTGAAGCTTTCTTT. This encodes CSVIPGSTEAFF.

The rearrangement joins TRBV10-2 to TRBJ2-7; 11 bases are a match to TRBD2. Germline CDR1 and CDR2: WSHSY and SAAADI. The CDR3 is 13 amino acids. The V segment lost 2 bases and the J segment 6 bases; nucleotides outside the gene matches: 0. The CDR3 reads CASSETSGSEQYF. The CDR3 DNA reads TGCGCCAGCAGTGAGACTAGCGGGAGCGAGCAGTACTTC.

The chain links TRBV6-5 to TRBJ1-3, with 7 bases matching TRBD1. The CDR3 extends over 15 amino acids. Trimming cost V 6 bases and J 0 bases; bases outside gene matches: 5. Looked up from germline, CDR1 is MNHEY and CDR2 is SVGAGI. CDR3 protein: CASRRTGPSGNTIYF. CDR3 sequence (DNA): TGTGCCAGCAGGCGGACAGGACCCTCTGGAAACACCATATATTTT.